Listed here are 30 T cell receptor beta chains from one sample, sequenced in a study of blood T cell repertoires in COVID-19. Profiling relied on immunoSEQ multiplex PCR, and the TCRdb table lists in-frame clones only, not all of them. Of 150,000 to 200,000 clones listed, 85% are singletons. Sequenced sample: peripheral blood. These receptors all come from a human donor with acute or convalescent COVID-19. The donor label of this sample is uncertain.

The CDR3 region is CASSPWGGSNTEAFF. CDR3 in DNA: TGCGCCAGCAGCCCTTGGGGGGGGTCGAACACTGAAGCTTTCTTT. This chain links TRBV5-1 with TRBJ1-1, with a tentative D call TRBD1 (5 bases). V lost 4 bases and J 1 base, leaving 14 bases between the germline ends. CDR1 is SGHRS, CDR2 YFSETQ, per germline. The CDR3 runs to 15 residues.

The J gene is TRBJ2-2, the V gene TRBV23-1; weak D call: TRBD2 (5 bases). TRBV23-1 qualifies as an ORF whose function is uncertain. V was clipped by 2 bases and J by 0 bases, with 34 bases between them. The CDR3 has 24 amino acids. DNA for the CDR3: TGCGCCAGCAGTCAAAGCACTTTTGGGGAGTCGCAGCGCCCTTACGATCCGAACACCGGGGAGCTGTTTTTT. Encoded protein: CASSQSTFGESQRPYDPNTGELFF.

The V call is TRBV7-2, the J call TRBJ2-1; D is possibly TRBD2 (6 bases). Germline values: CDR1 SGHTA, CDR2 FQGNSA. CDR3 length: 14 residues. V was trimmed by 3 bases and J by 8 bases, leaving 14 bases between them. The CDR3 sequence is CASSFRDSRDEQFF. CDR3 bases: TGTGCCAGCAGCTTCCGGGACTCTAGGGATGAGCAGTTCTTC.

The rearrangement links TRBV7-9 to TRBJ1-1, with D possibly TRBD1 on 5 matching bases. The CDR3 spans 13 residues. Germline CDR1 reads SEHNR; CDR2 reads FQNEAQ (reference sequence). Trimming took 2 bases from V and 9 from J, leaving 13 bases between them. Here the CDR3 reads CASSLRRADQAFF. CDR3 bases: TGTGCCAGCAGCTTACGCAGGGCGGATCAAGCTTTCTTT.

This rearrangement joins TRBV5-1 to TRBJ1-3; D gene ambiguous. The CDR3 is 13 residues long. The germline gives CDR1 SGHRS, CDR2 YFSETQ. V gave up 1 base and J gave up 4 bases, with 6 bases separating them. The CDR3 sequence is CASSLREGNTIYF. The CDR3 DNA sequence: TGCGCCAGCAGCTTGAGGGAGGGAAACACCATATATTTT.

This sequence joins TRBV25-1 and TRBJ2-7; D possibly corresponds to TRBD2 (6 bases). Germline V gene lookup returns CDR1 MGHDK and CDR2 SYGVNS. V lost 1 base, J lost 4 bases, and 17 bases lay in between. CDR3 length equals 16 residues. The CDR3 loop reads CASSEWGVEGRYEQYF. CDR3 DNA: TGTGCCAGCAGTGAATGGGGGGTCGAGGGAAGGTACGAGCAGTACTTC.

The V and J genes are TRBV7-2 and TRBJ1-2, with 7 bases identical to TRBD1. Germline V gene data show CDR1 as SGHTA and CDR2 as FQGNSA. The CDR3 contains 16 residues. Germline trimming cut 5 bases from V and 6 bases from J; bases unmatched to any gene: 15. CDR3 protein: CASSPRGQRIANGYTF. CDR3 DNA sequence: TGTGCCAGCAGCCCCAGGGGACAGAGAATCGCTAATGGCTACACCTTC.

The rearrangement joins TRBV6-6 to TRBJ2-7, with 7 bases fitting TRBD1. The J segment lost 3 bases and the V segment lost 6 bases, leaving 8 bases of the junction unmatched. Germline CDR1 reads MNHNY; CDR2 reads SVGAGI (reference sequence). The CDR3 consists of 14 residues. In DNA, the CDR3 is TGTGCCAGCAGATTTACGACAGGGAACTACGAGCAGTACTTC. Translated: CASRFTTGNYEQYF.

The chain employs TRBV5-1 and TRBJ2-7; TRBD2 matches 11 bases. There are 15 residues in the CDR3. V lost 1 base and J lost 5; bases outside the gene matches: 5. CDR1 and CDR2 from the germline V gene are SGHRS and YFSETQ. The DNA of the CDR3 is TGCGCCAGCAGCTTGAGGCTAGCGGGGGGTAACGAGCAGTACTTC. The encoded protein is CASSLRLAGGNEQYF.

V and J are TRBV27 and TRBJ1-1; D is undetermined. The V gene's germline CDR1 is MNHEY and CDR2 SMNVEV (reference sequence). Trimming removed 8 bases at V and 4 bases at J, with 14 bases between. CDR3 size: 13 residues. CDR3 in amino acids: CASGQKASTEAFF. CDR3 sequence (DNA): TGTGCCAGCGGGCAAAAGGCAAGCACTGAAGCTTTCTTT.

This chain connects TRBV18 to TRBJ2-5, with D perhaps TRBD1 (5 bases). This CDR3 comprises 14 residues. Per germline, CDR1 KGHSH and CDR2 LQKENI. Trimming pared 4 bases from V and 2 bases from J, leaving 11 bases between. The CDR3 DNA reads as TGTGCCAGCTCACGGGTAAGACAGCAAGAGACCCAGTACTTC. Protein product: CASSRVRQQETQYF.

The chain joins TRBV2 to TRBJ1-5; D might be TRBD1 (5 bases). Germline V gene data show CDR1 as SNHLY and CDR2 as FYNNEI. V lost 6 bases and J 5 bases, leaving 14 bases between the germline ends. This CDR3 spans 14 amino acids. The CDR3 DNA sequence: TGTGCCAGCAGCTCCGCGGGGACTTATCAGCCCCAGCATTTT. Its protein product is CASSSAGTYQPQHF.

As concerns this clone: The same CDR3 can be traced to other DNA sequences in this sample. The chain links TRBV27 to TRBJ1-1; the match to TRBD1 covers 9 bases. V was pared by 3 bases and J by 1 base, with 0 bases of the junction left unmatched. Germline assignment: CDR1 MNHEY and CDR2 SMNVEV (reference sequence). CDR3 length equals 14 residues. Written as DNA, the CDR3 is TGTGCCAGCAGTTTGACAGGGGGGAACACTGAAGCTTTCTTT. This sequence encodes CASSLTGGNTEAFF.

The chain joins TRBV3-1 (or the pseudogene TRBV3-2) to TRBJ1-4, with a possible D match to TRBD1 (5 bases). The germline V gene encodes CDR1 LGHDT and CDR2 YNNKEL (reference sequence). V was clipped by 3 bases and J by 8 bases, with 10 bases between them. This CDR3 comprises 13 residues. Here the CDR3 DNA reads TGTGCCAGCAGCCATCGGGGGGTGGAAAAACTGTTTTTT. Residues: CASSHRGVEKLFF.

The chain recombines TRBV5-1 with TRBJ2-2; 10 bases are shared with TRBD1. Germline V gives CDR1 SGHRS, CDR2 YFSETQ. The CDR3 covers 15 residues. The V and J ends lost 3 bases and 7 bases, in that order; junction bases with no gene match: 6. The CDR3 sequence is CASSWGQGYNGELFF. The CDR3, as DNA: TGCGCCAGCAGCTGGGGACAGGGGTATAACGGGGAGCTGTTTTTT.

The chain links TRBV21-1 to TRBJ1-1; the D segment call TRBD1 is taken from the table without a DNA check. TRBV21-1 has pseudogene status. CDR3 length: 10 amino acids. CDR3 protein: CASSKGASRF. As DNA, the CDR3 is TGTGCCAGCAGCAAAGGGGCCAGTCGCTTT.

The genes are TRBV30 and TRBJ1-6; TRBD1 might be the D (5 bases). CDR3 size: 12 residues. V was shortened by 0 bases and J by 11 bases, with 8 bases between the two germline ends. Looked up from germline, CDR1 is GTSNPN and CDR2 is SVGIG (reference sequence). CDR3 bases: TGTGCCTGGAGTGTACCAGGGCCACCCCTCCACTTT. Its translation is CAWSVPGPPLHF.

The chain joins TRBV5-1 to TRBJ1-1; D not resolved. V was cut by 1 base and J by 1 base, with 14 bases left in between. The CDR3 has 16 residues. Germline CDR1 and CDR2: SGHRS and YFSETQ. The CDR3 DNA sequence: TGCGCCAGCAGCTTGCGGTCAGGCACTCCGAACACTGAAGCTTTCTTT. Translation: CASSLRSGTPNTEAFF.

The CDR3 is CASRPGQMNTEAFF. DNA of the CDR3: TGTGCCAGCAGACCCGGACAGATGAACACTGAAGCTTTCTTT. The chain combines TRBV28 with TRBJ1-1; perhaps TRBD1 as D (6 bases). Germline CDR1 is MDHEN and CDR2 is SYDVKM. V dropped 6 bases and J dropped 0 bases, with 11 bases sitting between them. CDR3 length: 14 residues.

The chain couples TRBV19 to TRBJ1-3; D ambiguous. Germline-derived CDR1 and CDR2 are LNHDA and SQIVND (reference sequence). CDR3 length: 16 residues. V lost 2 bases and J 0 bases, leaving 11 bases between the germline ends. The CDR3: CASSIIRGSSGNTIYF. Here the CDR3 DNA reads TGTGCCAGTAGTATAATACGAGGGAGCTCTGGAAACACCATATATTTT. Looking up the rest from reference TRBV19 and TRBJ1-3 gives the full variable domain: DGGITQSPKYLFRKEGQNVTLSCEQNLNHDAMYWYRQDPGQGLRLIYYSQIVNDFQKGDIAEGYSVSREKKESFPLTVTSAQKNPTAFYLCASSIIRGSSGNTIYFGEGSWLTVV.

The chain combines TRBV4-1 with TRBJ2-1, with D tentatively TRBD2 (5 bases). Germline CDR1 reads MGHRA; CDR2 reads YSYEKL. This CDR3 is built from 13 residues. With 0 bases removed from V and 15 bases from J, the gap between germline ends came to 15 bases. The CDR3 nucleotides read TGCGCCAGCAGCCAAGAATTAGACGGAGGCAGGTTCTTC. Residues: CASSQELDGGRFF.

Only a few counts were recorded for this clone. The DNA of the CDR3 is TGTGCCAGCACAGGAAATTCACCCCTCCACTTT. This codes for CASTGNSPLHF. The chain couples TRBV6-5 to TRBJ1-6; D unresolved. This CDR3 spans 11 amino acids. Germline CDR1 MNHEY, CDR2 SVGAGI. Deletions cut 7 bases from V and 7 bases from J, with 5 bases between.

The chain couples TRBV5-6 to TRBJ1-2, with 9 bases that match TRBD1. Germline-derived CDR1 and CDR2 are SGHDT and YYEEEE. The CDR3 sequence is 16 residues long. V lost 5 bases and J lost 8; bases outside the gene matches: 16. The CDR3 coding sequence is TGTGCCAGCAGAGATACAGGGGGCGCGGGGTACAGCGGCTACACCTTC. Its protein is CASRDTGGAGYSGYTF.

V is TRBV18 and J is TRBJ1-4, with D perhaps TRBD1 (5 bases). In germline, CDR1 is KGHSH, CDR2 LQKENI. V lost 6 bases, J lost 8 bases, and 13 bases lay in between. The CDR3 is 13 residues long. The CDR3 reads CASSGDFFEKLFF. The CDR3 nucleotides are TGTGCCAGCTCCGGGGACTTTTTCGAAAAACTGTTTTTT. Full variable domain (remainder filled in from reference TRBV18 and TRBJ1-4): NAGVMQNPRHLVRRRGQEARLRCSPMKGHSHVYWYRQLPEEGLKFMVYLQKENIIDESGMPKERFSAEFPKEGPSILRIQQVVRGDSAAYFCASSGDFFEKLFFGSGTQLSVL.

The chain links TRBV18 to TRBJ1-6; TRBD1 might be the D (6 bases). CDR3 length equals 19 residues. V was clipped by 2 bases and J by 0 bases, with 17 bases between them. The V gene's germline CDR1 is KGHSH and CDR2 LQKENI. The CDR3 region is CASSPFAGQPSSYNSPLHF. The CDR3 DNA sequence: TGTGCCAGCTCACCATTTGCCGGACAGCCTAGCTCCTATAATTCACCCCTCCACTTT.

CDR3 coding DNA: TGCGCCAGCAGCCAAGATCGAGCCGATGGCTACACCTTC. Its protein is CASSQDRADGYTF. The chain uses TRBV4-1 and TRBJ1-2; D unclear. Per germline, CDR1 MGHRA and CDR2 YSYEKL. The CDR3 consists of 13 residues. V lost 0 bases to trimming and J lost 6 bases, with 8 bases between them.

This chain joins TRBV6-5 and TRBJ1-2; D is uncertain. Germline CDR1 reads MNHEY; CDR2 reads SVGAGI. Trimming cost V 0 bases and J 6 bases, with 8 bases left between them. The CDR3 totals 13 residues. The CDR3 DNA reads TGTGCCAGCAGTTACTCGAACGGGAATGGCTACACCTTC. Translation: CASSYSNGNGYTF.

V is TRBV5-1 and J is TRBJ1-1, with TRBD1 matching 7 bases. Germline loops: CDR1 SGHRS, CDR2 YFSETQ. Trimming removed 2 bases from V and 5 bases from J; junction bases left unmatched: 9. CDR3 length equals 15 residues. CDR3 in DNA: TGCGCCAGCAGCTTTCCTAGACAGGGTGGAACTGAAGCTTTCTTT. This sequence encodes CASSFPRQGGTEAFF.

V gene TRBV5-6 combines with J gene TRBJ1-1, with D possibly matching TRBD1 (5 bases). The V and J ends lost 4 bases and 3 bases respectively, with 10 bases between them. CDR1 and CDR2 (germline): SGHDT, YYEEEE. This CDR3 has 13 amino acids. This CDR3 reads CASSRGRDTEAFF. The CDR3, as DNA: TGTGCCAGCAGCCGTGGCAGGGACACTGAAGCTTTCTTT. The entire variable domain, with the rest obtained from reference TRBV5-6 and TRBJ1-1, is as follows: DAGVTQSPTHLIKTRGQQVTLRCSPKSGHDTVSWYQQALGQGPQFIFQYYEEEERQRGNFPDRFSGHQFPNYSSELNVNALLLGDSALYLCASSRGRDTEAFFGQGTRLTVV.

The V call is TRBV7-2, the J call TRBJ2-7, with TRBD1 matching 10 bases. CDR3 length equals 14 residues. J gave up 5 bases and V 5 bases, and 6 bases lay outside the gene matches. In germline, CDR1 is SGHTA, CDR2 FQGNSA. The CDR3 DNA sequence: TGTGCCAGCAGCATAAGACAGGGGGCCCACGAGCAGTACTTC. This gives the protein CASSIRQGAHEQYF.